This TCR beta chain was retrieved from a study of Ad26.COV2.S vaccination and SARS-CoV-2 variants. Treatment indicated: some 20 received Ad26.COV2.S at low or high dose, single or two shots; roughly five received placebo; per-sample allocation not given. Each sample was drawn 63 days after the first injection (of vaccine or placebo). The germline CDR1 and CDR2 sequences are KGHSH and LQKENI. V lost 6 bases and J lost 5, with 13 bases in between. CDR3 length: 13 residues. Some clones are missing from TCRdb's copy, which holds only in-frame ones; the method was immunoSEQ multiplex PCR. The profile shows more than 300,000 clones, around 83% of them singletons.

The material was peripheral blood, obtained in a trial of Ad26.COV2.S vaccine versus placebo. This TCR was sampled from a person aged 18-65 years who received the Ad26.COV2.S COVID-19 vaccine or a placebo. This chain links TRBV18 with TRBJ1-1; possible D gene TRBD1, 5 bases. CDR3 in DNA: TGTGCCAGCTCCAGGGTATTGGGAACTGAAGCTTTCTTT. Its protein product is CASSRVLGTEAFF.